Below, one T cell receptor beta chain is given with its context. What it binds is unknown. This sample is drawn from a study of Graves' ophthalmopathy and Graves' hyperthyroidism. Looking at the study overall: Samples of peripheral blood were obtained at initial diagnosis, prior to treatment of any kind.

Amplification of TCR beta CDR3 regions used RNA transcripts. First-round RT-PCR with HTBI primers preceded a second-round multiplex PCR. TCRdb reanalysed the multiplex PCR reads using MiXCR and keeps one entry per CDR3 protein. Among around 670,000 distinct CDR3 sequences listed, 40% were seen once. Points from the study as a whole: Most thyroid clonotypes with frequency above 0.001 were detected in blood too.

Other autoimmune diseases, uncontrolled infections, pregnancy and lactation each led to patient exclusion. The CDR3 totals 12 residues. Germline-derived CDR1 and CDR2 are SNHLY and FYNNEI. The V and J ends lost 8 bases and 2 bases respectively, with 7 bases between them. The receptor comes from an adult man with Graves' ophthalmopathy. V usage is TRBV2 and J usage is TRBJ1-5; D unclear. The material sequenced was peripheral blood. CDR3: CASRPGNQPQHF. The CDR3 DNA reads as TGTGCCAGCCGCCCGGGCAATCAGCCCCAGCATTTT.